Included here is one T cell receptor (beta chain) sequence, with context. Per the authors' pipeline: By means of reference gene primer amplification, nucleated cell counts were estimated. TCRdb's copy holds only in-frame clones and misses some; the assay was immunoSEQ multiplex PCR. V and J calls and clone size are those listed in that table; D and trimming were worked out from the DNA. This table holds approximately 150,000 clones, 80% to 90% found once. This sample was included in a study of blood T cell repertoires in COVID-19. Study-level information: Sources were T cells, B-cell-depleted T cells, or PBMCs; the material itself was cDNA or gDNA.

CDR3 size: 14 residues. The germline CDR1 and CDR2 sequences are MDHEN and SYDVKM. Deletions cut 6 bases from V and 1 base from J, with 12 bases between. This TCR derives from a man aged 55 to 70 with active or convalescent COVID-19. Input material: peripheral blood. V is TRBV28 and J is TRBJ2-5; D is uncertain. This chain's CDR3 is CASRSGPRQETQYF. CDR3 DNA: TGTGCCAGCAGATCAGGTCCTCGCCAAGAGACCCAGTACTTC. The entire variable domain, with the rest obtained from reference TRBV28 and TRBJ2-5, is as follows: DVKVTQSSRYLVKRTGEKVFLECVQDMDHENMFWYRQDPGLGLRLIYFSYDVKMKEKGDIPEGYSVSREKKERFSLILESASTNQTSMYLCASRSGPRQETQYFGPGTRLLVL.